The clone carrying this T cell receptor (beta chain) occurred many times. The ends lost 8 bases at V and 7 bases at J; junction bases unmatched: 18. CDR1 MDHEN and CDR2 SYDVKM come from the germline V gene. The CDR3 has 16 amino acids. This library used roughly 430 ng RNA and molecular barcoded adaptors spanning alpha/delta and beta/gamma chains. TCRdb reanalysed the reads using MiXCR and keeps one entry per CDR3 protein. The repertoire holds roughly 59,000 distinct CDR3 sequences, with about 19% as singletons. The data were taken from a study of read filtering for tumor transcriptome and immune sequencing.

The chain carries TRBV28 and TRBJ2-5, with 8 bases that match TRBD1. The TCR comes from a donor at least 40 years old with multiple myeloma. The sequencing input was a population of CD138-negative cells sorted from bone marrow. The CDR3 is CASATPLQGTGGTQYF. The CDR3 bases are TGTGCCAGCGCTACTCCCTTACAGGGAACAGGGGGGACCCAGTACTTC.